This T cell receptor beta chain was recorded in a study of shared clonotypes between healthy human individuals. The CDR3 consists of 15 residues. CDR1 SNHLY and CDR2 FYNNEI come from the germline V gene. Trimming left V 4 bases short and J 1 base short, with 10 bases between. The repertoire was sequenced with immunoSEQ multiplex PCR; TCRdb's copy has only in-frame clones and lacks some. The data hold about 2.4 million clones, with 85% to 95% observed a single time. A single count supports this clone. V gene TRBV2 combines with J gene TRBJ2-2; perhaps TRBD2 as D (6 bases). The sequence was obtained from a man between 18 and 35 years old in good health. The sequenced sample consisted of naive CD4+ T cells sorted from blood. Subset here: CD45RA+ positively selected. The CDR3 DNA is TGTGCCAGCAGTGTCGCGGGGATGAACACCGGGGAGCTGTTTTTT. Translating gives CASSVAGMNTGELFF.